What follows are 7 T cell receptor beta chains derived from one specimen sequenced in a study of blood T cell repertoires in COVID-19. Data came from immunoSEQ multiplex PCR; TCRdb stores just in-frame clones and leaves some out. The sample consists of about 260,000 clones, around nine tenths of them appearing once. The material sequenced was peripheral blood. The receptors originated from a man between 35 and 55 years old who had recovered from COVID-19.

The chain has TRBV4-3 and TRBJ2-2; D is unresolved. The V end was cut by 0 bases, the J end by 8 bases, with 4 bases between. The CDR3 consists of 12 residues. CDR1 is LGHNA and CDR2 is YSLEER in the germline V gene. CDR3 DNA sequence: TGCGCCAGCAGCCAAGATGAGGGGGAGCTGTTTTTT. As protein: CASSQDEGELFF.

This chain uses TRBV5-1 with TRBJ2-2, with 9 bases that match TRBD2. This CDR3 is 16 amino acids long. Per the germline V gene, CDR1 is SGHRS and CDR2 is YFSETQ. With V trimmed by 2 bases and J by 5 bases, 7 bases remained unmatched. CDR3 sequence (DNA): TGCGCCAGCAGCTTTGGCGGGAGGGCCAAAACCGGGGAGCTGTTTTTT. Protein sequence: CASSFGGRAKTGELFF.

The rearrangement links TRBV11-2 to TRBJ2-5; D may be TRBD2 (6 bases). Germline V gene lookup returns CDR1 SGHAT and CDR2 FQNNGV. Trimming removed 5 bases at V and 9 bases at J, with 19 bases between. CDR3 length equals 14 residues. CDR3 sequence: CASSLGLQTGPQYF. CDR3 nucleotides: TGTGCCAGCAGCCTGGGACTTCAGACCGGGCCCCAGTACTTC.

This clone was counted a single time. The chain carries TRBV2 and TRBJ2-7; perhaps TRBD2 as D (7 bases). The CDR3 consists of 16 residues. V was clipped by 0 bases and J by 2 bases, with 14 bases between them. Germline CDR1 is SNHLY and CDR2 is FYNNEI. CDR3 coding DNA: TGTGCCAGCAGTGAAGCAGACACAGGGAGGGCCTACGAGCAGTACTTC. Its protein is CASSEADTGRAYEQYF.

The CDR3 sequence is CASSPPGGIREQYF. CDR3 DNA sequence: TGTGCCAGCAGCCCCCCCGGGGGGATACGCGAGCAGTACTTC. The gene calls are TRBV5-6 and TRBJ2-7, with 7 positions matching TRBD2. The germline V gene encodes CDR1 SGHDT and CDR2 YYEEEE. The CDR3 loop spans 14 amino acids. J gave up 6 bases and V 4 bases, and 10 bases lay outside the gene matches.

V is TRBV11-2 and J is TRBJ2-7, with D perhaps TRBD1 (5 bases). CDR3 length: 13 residues. The germline V gene encodes CDR1 SGHAT and CDR2 FQNNGV. The ends were cut back, 1 base at V and 2 bases at J, with 6 bases in the middle. This CDR3 is CASSLAGPYEQYF. The DNA for the CDR3 is TGTGCCAGCAGCTTAGCAGGGCCCTACGAGCAGTACTTC.

The chain has TRBV6-2 or TRBV6-3 and TRBJ1-2, with D maybe TRBD1 (6 bases). The CDR3 consists of 15 residues. CDR1 is MNHEY and CDR2 is SVGEGT in the germline V gene. Trimming shortened V by 5 bases and J by 5 bases, and 18 bases separated the two germline ends. The CDR3 sequence: CASSRSDSQTYGYTF. The CDR3 DNA is TGTGCCAGCAGTCGATCGGACAGCCAGACGTATGGCTACACCTTC.